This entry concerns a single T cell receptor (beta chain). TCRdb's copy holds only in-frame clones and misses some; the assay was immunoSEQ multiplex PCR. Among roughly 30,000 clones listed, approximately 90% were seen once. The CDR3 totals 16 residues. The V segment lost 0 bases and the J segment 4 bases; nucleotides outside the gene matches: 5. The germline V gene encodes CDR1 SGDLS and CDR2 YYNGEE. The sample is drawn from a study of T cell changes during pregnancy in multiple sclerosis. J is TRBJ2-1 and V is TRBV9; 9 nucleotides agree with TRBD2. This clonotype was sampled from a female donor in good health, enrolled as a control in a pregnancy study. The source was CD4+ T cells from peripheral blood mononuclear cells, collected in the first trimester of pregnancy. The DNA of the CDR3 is TGTGCCAGCAGCGTAGGGGGACTAGCAGGGTACAATGAGCAGTTCTTC. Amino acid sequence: CASSVGGLAGYNEQFF. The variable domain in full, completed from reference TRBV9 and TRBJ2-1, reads DSGVTQTPKHLITATGQRVTLRCSPRSGDLSVYWYQQSLDQGLQFLIQYYNGEERAKGNILERFSAQQFPDLHSELNLSSLELGDSALYFCASSVGGLAGYNEQFFGPGTRLTVL.